This T cell receptor (beta chain) is drawn from a study of read filtering for tumor transcriptome and immune sequencing. Study context: DNase treatment preceded whole-transcriptome library preparation. RNA-seq yielded only roughly 75 to 1273 TCR reads, IR-seq about 4 to 10.27 million.

J lost 1 base, V lost 5 bases, and 5 bases had no gene match. Germline V gives CDR1 LNHNV, CDR2 YYDKDF (reference sequence). The CDR3 loop spans 15 amino acids. There are many counts of this clonotype. The antigen is not known. Study-wide results and limits: RNA-seq captured clonotypes less deeply and reliably than IR-seq.

The library was built from roughly 400 ng RNA with molecular barcoded adaptors for alpha/delta and beta/gamma chains. TCRdb reprocessed the reads via MiXCR and lists one record per CDR3 protein. The sample contains some 130,000 distinct CDR3 sequences, around 14% of which appear only once. This chain connects TRBV15 to TRBJ1-1; TRBD1 matches 9 bases. Sequencing was performed on a population of CD138-negative cells sorted from bone marrow. The receptor's source is a donor older than 35 with multiple myeloma. The CDR3 loop is CATSVDRGKNTEAFF. Written as DNA, the CDR3 is TGTGCCACCAGCGTGGACAGGGGAAAGAACACTGAAGCTTTCTTT.